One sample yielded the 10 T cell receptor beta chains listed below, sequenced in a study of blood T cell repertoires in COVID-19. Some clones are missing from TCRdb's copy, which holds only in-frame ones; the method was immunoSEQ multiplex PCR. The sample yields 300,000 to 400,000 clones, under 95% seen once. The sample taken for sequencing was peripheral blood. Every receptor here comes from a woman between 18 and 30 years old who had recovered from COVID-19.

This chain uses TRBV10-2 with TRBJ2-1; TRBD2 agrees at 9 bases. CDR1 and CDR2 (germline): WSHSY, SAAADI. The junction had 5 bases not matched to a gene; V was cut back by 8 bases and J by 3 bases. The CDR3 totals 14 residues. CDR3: CASRLSGSYNEQFF. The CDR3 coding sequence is TGCGCCAGCCGGCTTAGCGGGAGCTACAATGAGCAGTTCTTC.

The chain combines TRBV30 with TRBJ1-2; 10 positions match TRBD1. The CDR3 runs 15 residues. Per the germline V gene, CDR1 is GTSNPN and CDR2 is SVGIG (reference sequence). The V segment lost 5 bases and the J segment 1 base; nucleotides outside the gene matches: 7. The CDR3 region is CAWQDRGPYNYGYTF. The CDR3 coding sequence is TGTGCCTGGCAAGACAGGGGGCCTTATAACTATGGCTACACCTTC.

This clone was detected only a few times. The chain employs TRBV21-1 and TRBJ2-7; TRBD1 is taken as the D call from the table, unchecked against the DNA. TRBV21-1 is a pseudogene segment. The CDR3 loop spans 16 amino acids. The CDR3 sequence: CASSKEIQESVNEQYV. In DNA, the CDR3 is TGTGCCAGCAGCAAAGAGATACAGGAGTCAGTCAACGAGCAGTACGTC.

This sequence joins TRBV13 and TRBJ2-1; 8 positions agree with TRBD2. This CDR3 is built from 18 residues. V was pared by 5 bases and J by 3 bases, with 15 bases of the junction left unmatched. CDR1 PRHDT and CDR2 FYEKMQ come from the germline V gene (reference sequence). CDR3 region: CASSPSGSGGGYYNEQFF. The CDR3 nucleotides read TGTGCCAGCAGCCCGAGCGGGAGTGGAGGGGGATACTACAATGAGCAGTTCTTC.

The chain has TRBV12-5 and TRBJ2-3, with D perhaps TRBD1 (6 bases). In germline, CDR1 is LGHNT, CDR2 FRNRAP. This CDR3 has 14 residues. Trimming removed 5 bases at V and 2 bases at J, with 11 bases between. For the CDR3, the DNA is TGTGCTAGTGGTACGGGACAACACACAGATACGCAGTATTTT. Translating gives CASGTGQHTDTQYF.

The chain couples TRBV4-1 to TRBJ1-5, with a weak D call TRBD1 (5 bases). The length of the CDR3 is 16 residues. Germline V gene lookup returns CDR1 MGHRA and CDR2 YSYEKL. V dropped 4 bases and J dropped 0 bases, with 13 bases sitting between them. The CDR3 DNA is TGCGCCAGCAGCCCCCTAGGACATGTTAGCAATCAGCCCCAGCATTTT. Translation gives CASSPLGHVSNQPQHF.

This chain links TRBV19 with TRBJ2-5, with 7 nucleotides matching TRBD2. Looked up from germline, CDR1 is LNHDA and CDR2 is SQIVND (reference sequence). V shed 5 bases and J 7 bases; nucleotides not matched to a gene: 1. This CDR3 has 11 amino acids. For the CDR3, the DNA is TGTGCCAGTAGTCAGCGGGGGACCCAGTACTTC. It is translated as CASSQRGTQYF.

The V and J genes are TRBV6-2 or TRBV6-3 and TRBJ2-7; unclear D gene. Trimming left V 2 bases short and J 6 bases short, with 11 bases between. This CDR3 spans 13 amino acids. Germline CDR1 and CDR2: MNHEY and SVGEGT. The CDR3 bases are TGTGCCAGCAGTTACCGCCCGCGAGGCGAGCAGTACGTC. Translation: CASSYRPRGEQYV.

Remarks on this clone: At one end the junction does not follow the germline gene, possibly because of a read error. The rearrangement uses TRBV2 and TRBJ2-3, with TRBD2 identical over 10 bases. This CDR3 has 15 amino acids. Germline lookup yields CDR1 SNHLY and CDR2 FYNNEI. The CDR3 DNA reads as TGTGCCAGCAGGGAAGCTAGCGGGAGAACAGATACGCAGTATTTT. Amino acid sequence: CASREASGRTDTQYF.

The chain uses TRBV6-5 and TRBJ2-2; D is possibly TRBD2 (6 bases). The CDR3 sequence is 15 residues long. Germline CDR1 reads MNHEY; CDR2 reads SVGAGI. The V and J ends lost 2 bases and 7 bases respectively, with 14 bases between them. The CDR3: CASSYAAGSGGELFF. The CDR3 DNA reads TGTGCCAGCAGTTACGCGGCGGGATCGGGCGGGGAGCTGTTTTTT.